Shown below are 11 T cell receptor beta chains from a single sample sequenced in a study of blood T cells in healthy people across ages. Sample-barcoded 5' priming and a J-beta primer mix drove a second PCR of about 7 to 11 cycles. One entry per CDR3 protein, called by TCRdb with MiXCR from the 5' RACE reads. The top ten clones hold about a sixth of a sample with some 710,000 distinct CDR3 sequences, around 50% of them seen once. Material for sequencing was blood. The source of these receptors is a man older than 75 in good health.

The gene calls are TRBV3-1 and TRBJ1-5; D gene ambiguous. Germline CDR1 and CDR2: LGHDT and YNNKEL (reference sequence). The CDR3 spans 14 residues. The V end lost 3 bases, the J end lost 8 bases, and 14 bases lay between the germline ends. The CDR3 region has the DNA TGTGCCAGCAGCCAGTCCTCGGTATCGGAGCCCCAGCATTTT. Protein sequence: CASSQSSVSEPQHF.

This clonotype was detected a few times. The chain links TRBV7-2 to TRBJ2-1; D not certain. This CDR3 has 15 residues. CDR1 SGHTA and CDR2 FQGNSA come from the germline V gene. Trimming left V 1 base short and J 5 bases short, with 12 bases between. This chain's CDR3 is CASSLDRSRNNEQFF. The CDR3 DNA follows: TGTGCCAGCAGCTTAGATCGGAGCAGAAACAATGAGCAGTTCTTC.

The rearrangement uses TRBV10-3 and TRBJ2-7, with 14 bases fitting TRBD2. The V segment lost 6 bases and the J segment 0 bases; nucleotides outside the gene matches: 4. Looked up from germline, CDR1 is ENHRY and CDR2 is SYGVKD. The CDR3 covers 16 residues. Written as DNA, the CDR3 is TGTGCCATCAGAGGACTAGCGGGAGGAGACTCCTACGAGCAGTACTTC. This translates into CAIRGLAGGDSYEQYF.

The chain links TRBV12-3 or TRBV12-4 to TRBJ1-6; no reliable D call. This CDR3 has 14 amino acids. V lost 8 bases and J 6 bases, leaving 14 bases between the germline ends. CDR3: CASYRQGSNSPLHF. Here the CDR3 DNA reads TGTGCCAGCTACCGGCAAGGTTCTAATTCACCCCTCCACTTT.

The CDR3 loop reads CASSSRDRYNEQFF. The CDR3 DNA is TGTGCCAGCAGCTCCCGGGACCGTTACAATGAGCAGTTCTTC. This chain links TRBV7-3 with TRBJ2-1, with D perhaps being TRBD1 or TRBD2 (5 bases each). Looked up from germline, CDR1 is SGHTA and CDR2 is FQGTGA. The CDR3 contains 14 residues. Deletions cut 4 bases from V and 4 bases from J, with 11 bases between.

The chain joins TRBV7-3 to TRBJ2-3, with D uncertain. Germline CDR1 and CDR2: SGHTA and FQGTGA. The CDR3 loop spans 13 amino acids. With 5 bases removed from V and 2 bases from J, the gap between germline ends came to 8 bases. This chain's CDR3 is CASSPHYTDTQYF. The CDR3 nucleotides read TGTGCCAGCAGCCCCCATTACACAGATACGCAGTATTTT.

V and J are TRBV7-9 and TRBJ2-3, with a weak D call TRBD2 (5 bases). The V and J ends lost 4 bases and 6 bases respectively, with 14 bases between them. The germline CDR1 and CDR2 sequences are SEHNR and FQNEAQ (reference sequence). The CDR3 spans 14 residues. CDR3 residues: CASSSWTGGDTQYF. For the CDR3, the DNA is TGTGCCAGCAGCTCCTGGACCGGCGGGGATACGCAGTATTTT.

This chain links TRBV6-2 or TRBV6-3 with TRBJ2-1; D uncertain. With 5 bases removed from V and 3 bases from J, the gap between germline ends came to 8 bases. Germline loops: CDR1 MNHEY, CDR2 SVGEGT. This CDR3 is 13 amino acids long. The DNA of the CDR3 is TGTGCCAGCAGTATAGCTAGCTACAATGAGCAGTTCTTC. Its translation is CASSIASYNEQFF.

The table lists this clonotype with a count of one. This chain uses TRBV6-5 with TRBJ1-1, with 7 bases aligning to TRBD1. The germline gives CDR1 MNHEY, CDR2 SVGAGI. V lost 2 bases to trimming and J lost 0 bases; unmatched junction nucleotides: 15. This CDR3 has 19 amino acids. The chain's CDR3 is CASSYEADSWTGVNTEAFF. For the CDR3, the DNA is TGTGCCAGCAGTTACGAGGCTGATTCCTGGACAGGAGTGAACACTGAAGCTTTCTTT.

This clonotype was detected only a few times. J is TRBJ2-3 and V is TRBV5-1, with 12 positions matching TRBD2. CDR1 is SGHRS and CDR2 is YFSETQ in the germline V gene. The CDR3 runs to 16 residues. J was trimmed by 0 bases and V by 3 bases; bases with no gene match: 2. The CDR3 sequence is CASSSTSGGSTDTQYF. CDR3 nucleotides: TGCGCCAGCAGCTCAACTAGCGGGGGGAGCACAGATACGCAGTATTTT.

The gene calls are TRBV12-3 or TRBV12-4 and TRBJ2-1; TRBD2 matches 11 bases. The J segment lost 0 bases and the V segment lost 3 bases, leaving 1 base of the junction unmatched. The length of the CDR3 is 16 residues. CDR3 bases: TGTGCCAGCAGTTTCACTAGCGGGAGCTCCTACAATGAGCAGTTCTTC. Its translation is CASSFTSGSSYNEQFF.